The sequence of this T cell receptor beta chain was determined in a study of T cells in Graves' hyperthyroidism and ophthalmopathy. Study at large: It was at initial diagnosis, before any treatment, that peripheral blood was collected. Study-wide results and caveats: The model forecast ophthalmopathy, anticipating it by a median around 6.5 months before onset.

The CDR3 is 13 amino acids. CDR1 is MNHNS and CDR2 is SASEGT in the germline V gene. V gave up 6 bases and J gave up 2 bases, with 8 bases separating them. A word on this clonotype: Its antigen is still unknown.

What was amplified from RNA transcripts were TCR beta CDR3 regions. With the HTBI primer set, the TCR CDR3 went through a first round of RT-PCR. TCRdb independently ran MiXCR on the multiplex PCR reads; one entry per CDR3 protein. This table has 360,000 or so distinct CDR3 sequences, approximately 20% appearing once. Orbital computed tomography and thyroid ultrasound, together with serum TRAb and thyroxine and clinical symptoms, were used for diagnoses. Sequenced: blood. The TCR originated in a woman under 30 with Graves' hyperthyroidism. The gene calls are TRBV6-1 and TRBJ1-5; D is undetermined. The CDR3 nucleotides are TGTGCCAGCAGGCCAGCGGGCAATCAGCCCCAGCATTTT. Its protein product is CASRPAGNQPQHF.